This is a list of T cell receptor beta chains from one sample in a study of T cells in Graves' hyperthyroidism and ophthalmopathy. Each CDR3 protein is one row after TCRdb ran MiXCR on the multiplex PCR reads. The table shows around 560,000 distinct CDR3 sequences, with 16% occurring only once. The sequencing input was blood. The receptors come from a woman younger than 30 with Graves' hyperthyroidism. The CDR3 runs from the conserved cysteine through the conserved F or W. A D gene is named only where the DNA matches it firmly.

cdr3_aa j_call v_call cdr3_length d_call
CSARFAEGYNEQFF TRBJ2-1 TRBV20-1 14 NA
CASSASRNEQFF TRBJ2-1 TRBV2 12 NA
CSATGTLAGGEQFF TRBJ2-1 TRBV20-1 14 TRBD2
CSVADWEQYF TRBJ2-7 TRBV29-1 10 NA
CASQWAVAGYNEQFF TRBJ2-1 TRBV6-2/TRBV6-3 15 TRBD2
CASSSLLNTEAFF TRBJ1-1 TRBV6-2/TRBV6-3 13 NA
CASSPNLPGQGDTQYF TRBJ2-3 TRBV7-9 16 TRBD1
CASSIQGTGNTIYF TRBJ1-3 TRBV19 14 NA
CASSLLEDEQFF TRBJ2-1 TRBV14 12 NA
CASSVSGGGNQPQHF TRBJ1-5 TRBV2 15 NA
CASSSEGTPITDTQYF TRBJ2-3 TRBV7-9 16 NA
CASSPRDRRDEQYF TRBJ2-7 TRBV5-1 14 TRBD1
CSARDHVRLAGGPSSYNEQFF TRBJ2-1 TRBV20-1 21 TRBD2
CSASVDSLPYF TRBJ2-3 TRBV20-1 11 NA
CASSSEMNTEAFF TRBJ1-1 TRBV7-9 13 NA
CASSLIRGANTGELFF TRBJ2-2 TRBV12-3/TRBV12-4 16 NA
CASSEVRGPNEKLFF TRBJ1-4 TRBV2 15 NA
CASSLFLGTKVF TRBJ2-1 TRBV11-2 12 NA
CASSVDLYEQYF TRBJ2-7 TRBV7-9 12 NA
CASSLANPGRRKETQYF TRBJ2-5 TRBV7-2 17 NA
CASSLVGHRGWETQYF TRBJ2-5 TRBV7-9 16 TRBD1
CSVVRDPSSYNEQFF TRBJ2-1 TRBV29-1 15 NA
CASTLTGGANTEAFF TRBJ1-1 TRBV5-6 15 TRBD1
CASSQTAFGELFF TRBJ2-2 TRBV19 13 NA
CASSQGLAGGWDTGELFF TRBJ2-2 TRBV19 18 TRBD2
CASMDRELQPQHF TRBJ1-5 TRBV19 13 TRBD1
CASSPRAGLLADTQYF TRBJ2-3 TRBV7-2 16 NA
CSVEDGGDEQYF TRBJ2-7 TRBV29-1 12 NA
CSARGVAGATQETQYF TRBJ2-5 TRBV20-1 16 TRBD2
CASSYSVEQYF TRBJ2-7 TRBV6-9 11 NA
CASSLVRGRYEQYF TRBJ2-7 TRBV12-3/TRBV12-4 14 NA
CASSSVNTEAFF TRBJ1-1 TRBV6-1 12 NA
CASSPKSEWPYEQYF TRBJ2-7 TRBV4-1 15 NA
CASSIGLASPNEQYF TRBJ2-7 TRBV11-2 15 TRBD2
CASSQDGLTPDTQYF TRBJ2-3 TRBV4-3 15 NA
CASSSSGSSEQYF TRBJ2-7 TRBV6-2/TRBV6-3 13 TRBD2
CASSPPGAGAGNEQFF TRBJ2-1 TRBV7-2 16 NA
CASSYSGGLFSGNTIYF TRBJ1-3 TRBV6-9 17 TRBD1
CASSLVNTPQETQYF TRBJ2-5 TRBV5-1 15 NA
CASSLVFQGWYGYTF TRBJ1-2 TRBV12-3/TRBV12-4 15 NA
CSVEGIVREGGSYNEQFF TRBJ2-1 TRBV29-1 18 TRBD2
CATKGVSGNTIYF TRBJ1-3 TRBV12-3/TRBV12-4 13 NA
CASSLQGGNTGELFF TRBJ2-2 TRBV12-3/TRBV12-4 15 NA
CACTGQGALYNSPLHF TRBJ1-6 TRBV30 16 TRBD1
CASRNYEQYF TRBJ2-7 TRBV5-1 10 NA
CASSDISSYNSPLHF TRBJ1-6 TRBV2 15 NA
CASSLSASSWSGEQFF TRBJ2-1 TRBV11-2 16 NA
CATSDSRGRDGYTF TRBJ1-2 TRBV24-1 14 NA
CASKLLAGVFQETQYF TRBJ2-5 TRBV2 16 TRBD2
CASSFNPGVYGYTF TRBJ1-2 TRBV27 14 NA